The T cell receptor beta chain described here comes from a study of blood T cell repertoires in COVID-19. Germline V CDR1 and CDR2: SGHTA, FQGNSA. With 5 bases removed from V and 8 bases from J, the gap between germline ends came to 15 bases. The CDR3 length is 13 residues. This clone was observed a single time. The table came from immunoSEQ multiplex PCR; TCRdb's copy has only in-frame clones and leaves some out. The sample includes some 31,000 clones, about 92% seen only once; the top ten take roughly 1%. This TCR came from a man in his sixties or seventies with active or convalescent COVID-19. What was sequenced was peripheral blood. V and J are TRBV7-2 and TRBJ1-2; TRBD1 might be the D (5 bases). This chain's CDR3 is CASSPAGNRGYTF. The CDR3 DNA reads TGTGCCAGCAGCCCAGCAGGGAATCGCGGCTACACCTTC. Using reference TRBV7-2 and TRBJ1-2 for the parts outside the CDR3, the full variable domain is GAGVSQSPSNKVTEKGKDVELRCDPISGHTALYWYRQSLGQGLEFLIYFQGNSAPDKSGLPSDRFSAERTGGSVSTLTIQRTQQEDSAVYLCASSPAGNRGYTFGSGTRLTVV.